The 28 T cell receptor beta chains below come from one sample, sequenced in a study of blood T cell repertoires in COVID-19. The method was immunoSEQ multiplex PCR; TCRdb's version includes in-frame clones alone and lacks a portion of them. The data hold 150,000 to 200,000 clones, with 88% observed a single time. Material for sequencing was PBMCs or T cells enriched from blood (not recorded which). Receptors were obtained from a woman aged 18-29 years who had recovered from COVID-19.

The chain recombines TRBV28 with TRBJ2-7; D is possibly TRBD1 (7 bases). The CDR3 contains 15 residues. Per germline, CDR1 MDHEN and CDR2 SYDVKM. Trimming took 4 bases from V and 3 from J, leaving 16 bases between them. CDR3 loop: CASSSRGAGGYEQYF. CDR3 sequence (DNA): TGTGCCAGCAGTTCGAGGGGGGCAGGGGGCTACGAGCAGTACTTC.

The CDR3: CASSQGAGAGELFF. The DNA of the CDR3 is TGTGCCAGCAGCCAAGGGGCAGGGGCCGGGGAGCTGTTTTTT. This chain uses TRBV3-1 (or the pseudogene TRBV3-2) with TRBJ2-2; D might be TRBD1 (6 bases). Between the trimmed V and J ends, which lost 1 base and 6 bases, there was a span of 9 bases. The length of the CDR3 is 14 residues. Germline CDR1 LGHDT, CDR2 YNNKEL (reference sequence).

The rearrangement joins TRBV7-3 to TRBJ2-1, with TRBD2 identical over 9 bases. The CDR3 extends over 15 amino acids. In germline, CDR1 is SGHTA, CDR2 FQGTGA. J gave up 7 bases and V 2 bases, and 6 bases lay outside the gene matches. CDR3 region: CASSLEASGANEQFF. In nucleotides, the CDR3 is TGTGCCAGCAGCTTAGAGGCTAGCGGGGCAAATGAGCAGTTCTTC.

The J gene is TRBJ2-2, the V gene TRBV6-6, with 10 bases that match TRBD2. The CDR3 has 15 residues. Germline V lookup: CDR1 MNHNY, CDR2 SVGAGI (reference sequence). The V gene end was trimmed by 6 bases and the J gene end by 5 bases; junction bases not matched to a gene: 6. DNA for the CDR3: TGTGCCAGCAGCCGTAGCGGGGGGCTAACCGGGGAGCTGTTTTTT. It codes for CASSRSGGLTGELFF.

CDR3 amino acids: CASSLTGGGYGYTF. DNA for the CDR3: TGTGCCAGCAGCTTGACAGGGGGCGGCTATGGCTACACCTTC. The V and J genes are TRBV5-8 and TRBJ1-2; TRBD1 matches 9 bases. J lost 4 bases, V lost 1 base, and 2 bases had no gene match. The CDR3 spans 14 residues. Germline CDR1 SGHTS, CDR2 YDEGEE.

The chain combines TRBV5-1 with TRBJ1-1; TRBD1 matches 8 bases. Per germline, CDR1 SGHRS and CDR2 YFSETQ. The CDR3 length is 17 residues. V lost 0 bases to trimming and J lost 1 base; unmatched junction nucleotides: 8. The CDR3 loop is CASSLEQGASANTEAFF. In DNA, the CDR3 is TGCGCCAGCAGCTTGGAGCAGGGGGCTTCGGCGAACACTGAAGCTTTCTTT.

The chain carries TRBV2 and TRBJ1-6, with D perhaps matching TRBD1 (5 bases). V lost 6 bases, J lost 1 base, and 7 bases lay in between. Germline assignment: CDR1 SNHLY and CDR2 FYNNEI. This CDR3 has 14 amino acids. The CDR3 sequence is CASRGQSYNSPLHF. CDR3 nucleotide sequence: TGTGCCAGCAGGGGGCAGTCCTATAATTCACCCCTCCACTTT.

The rearrangement uses TRBV28 and TRBJ2-7; 9 nucleotides line up with TRBD1. V lost 4 bases, J lost 5 bases, and 6 bases stayed unmatched. CDR3 length equals 14 residues. The germline CDR1 and CDR2 sequences are MDHEN and SYDVKM. The CDR3 spells CASSSGQGIDEQYF. The DNA of the CDR3 is TGTGCCAGCAGTTCCGGACAGGGGATCGACGAGCAGTACTTC.

The CDR3 here is CASSQDIGTSGDEQYF. The CDR3 nucleotides are TGTGCCAGCAGCCAAGATATCGGGACTAGCGGGGACGAGCAGTACTTC. The chain is built from TRBV4-2 and TRBJ2-7; 13 positions match TRBD2. CDR3 length: 16 amino acids. Germline V gene lookup returns CDR1 LGHNA and CDR2 YNFKEQ. V dropped 0 bases and J dropped 5; count of bases not matched to a gene: 4.

The chain joins TRBV7-9 to TRBJ2-4; 7 bases match TRBD1. There are 15 residues in the CDR3. Germline CDR1 SEHNR, CDR2 FQNEAQ (reference sequence). Trimming took 5 bases from V and 3 from J; bases not matched to a gene: 7. The CDR3 bases are TGTGCCAGCAGCGCCTTTGGGACAGACAAAAACATTCAGTACTTC. It yields the protein CASSAFGTDKNIQYF.

This chain links TRBV9 with TRBJ1-2, with 7 bases lining up with TRBD1. This CDR3 contains 13 residues. CDR1 is SGDLS and CDR2 is YYNGEE in the germline V gene. The J segment lost 5 bases and the V segment lost 2 bases, leaving 3 bases of the junction unmatched. The CDR3 region is CASSVGTDYGYTF. The CDR3 nucleotides read TGTGCCAGCAGCGTTGGGACAGATTATGGCTACACCTTC.

The gene calls are TRBV5-1 and TRBJ1-1; TRBD1 agrees at 8 bases. Germline CDR1 and CDR2: SGHRS and YFSETQ. Unmatched junction bases numbered 5, after V lost 0 bases and J lost 1 base. The CDR3 consists of 16 residues. The CDR3 DNA reads as TGCGCCAGCAGCTTGGCCGGGGACAGGAGGAACACTGAAGCTTTCTTT. As protein: CASSLAGDRRNTEAFF.

The CDR3 loop reads CATLRQGTTYEQYF. The CDR3 DNA sequence: TGTGCCACCTTACGACAGGGGACGACCTACGAGCAGTACTTC. The chain joins TRBV6-5 to TRBJ2-7, with 8 nucleotides matching TRBD1. The CDR3 is 14 amino acids. Trimming at V came to 10 bases and at J to 2 bases, leaving 10 bases not matched to a gene. The germline V gene has CDR1 MNHEY and CDR2 SVGAGI.

The CDR3 sequence: CATSSDPGGMNEQFF. As DNA, the CDR3 is TGTGCCACCAGCAGCGACCCGGGGGGTATGAATGAGCAGTTCTTC. This chain connects TRBV15 to TRBJ2-1; 7 nucleotides match TRBD2. Germline loops: CDR1 LNHNV, CDR2 YYDKDF (reference sequence). The CDR3 spans 15 residues. J was trimmed by 7 bases and V by 3 bases; bases with no gene match: 9.

This clone was seen more than once but under ten times. The chain couples TRBV11-2 to TRBJ1-2; TRBD1 agrees at 10 bases. With V trimmed by 5 bases and J by 4 bases, 7 bases remained unmatched. Germline loops: CDR1 SGHAT, CDR2 FQNNGV. CDR3 length equals 15 residues. The DNA of the CDR3 is TGTGCCAGCAGCCCTTATGGGACAGGGGTCTATGGCTACACCTTC. This codes for CASSPYGTGVYGYTF.

The rearrangement links TRBV4-1 to TRBJ2-7, with 15 bases aligning to TRBD2. The CDR3 length is 17 residues. V lost 3 bases to trimming and J lost 0 bases; unmatched junction nucleotides: 3. Germline loops: CDR1 MGHRA, CDR2 YSYEKL. The CDR3 reads CASSHPGLAGGSYEQYF. The DNA of the CDR3 is TGCGCCAGCAGCCACCCGGGACTAGCGGGAGGCTCCTACGAGCAGTACTTC.

This clone was detected a few times. V usage is TRBV10-2 and J usage is TRBJ2-3; TRBD2 matches at 13 bases. CDR3 size: 20 residues. Germline V CDR1 and CDR2: WSHSY, SAAADI. V lost 4 bases, J lost 0 bases, and 13 bases stayed unmatched. The CDR3 DNA follows: TGCGCCAGCAGTGGAGGGGGGTTAGGGACTAGCGGGGCTAGCACAGATACGCAGTATTTT. This translates into CASSGGGLGTSGASTDTQYF.

This clone was counted between two and nine times. The rearrangement links TRBV3-1 (or the pseudogene TRBV3-2) to TRBJ2-2; possible D gene TRBD2, 6 bases. Trimming cost V 3 bases and J 2 bases, with 13 bases left between them. The CDR3 covers 16 residues. Germline V gene sequence: CDR1 LGHDT, CDR2 YNNKEL (reference sequence). Here the CDR3 reads CASSHGRTTNTGELFF. In nucleotides, the CDR3 is TGTGCCAGCAGCCATGGGAGGACTACCAACACCGGGGAGCTGTTTTTT.

The CDR3: CASSLLTSGSMGSYEQYF. CDR3 nucleotides: TGTGCCAGCAGTCTCCTGACTAGCGGGAGTATGGGCTCCTACGAGCAGTACTTC. The genes are TRBV28 and TRBJ2-7, with 12 bases that match TRBD2. J lost 0 bases, V lost 5 bases, and 11 bases had no gene match. Germline lookup yields CDR1 MDHEN and CDR2 SYDVKM. This CDR3 has 18 residues.

The J gene is TRBJ2-7, the V gene TRBV2, with D possibly matching TRBD2 (6 bases). Trimming took off 6 bases at V and 0 bases at J, with 18 bases between the two ends. Per germline, CDR1 SNHLY and CDR2 FYNNEI. This CDR3 has 16 amino acids. The CDR3 protein is CASRKVGGVVSYEQYF. The DNA for the CDR3 is TGTGCCAGCAGGAAAGTGGGCGGGGTGGTCTCCTACGAGCAGTACTTC.

As for this clone: Other DNA sequences in the sample encode the same CDR3. The V and J genes are TRBV10-2 and TRBJ1-5; 7 nucleotides match TRBD1. V gave up 6 bases and J gave up 0 bases; unmatched junction bases: 2. Germline assignment: CDR1 WSHSY and CDR2 SAAADI. This CDR3 has 14 amino acids. CDR3 loop: CASSGTDSNQPQHF. CDR3 DNA sequence: TGCGCCAGCAGCGGGACAGATAGCAATCAGCCCCAGCATTTT.

Comment on this clone: Other DNA sequences in this sample translate to the same CDR3. This chain joins TRBV6-4 and TRBJ2-2, with TRBD1 identical over 7 bases. CDR3 length equals 14 residues. Germline values: CDR1 MRHNA, CDR2 SNTAGT. After removal of 4 bases from V and 3 bases from J, the junction contained 2 bases not matched to a gene. Here the CDR3 DNA reads TGTGCCAGCAGTGTTCAGGGGGACACCGGGGAGCTGTTTTTT. Protein: CASSVQGDTGELFF.

Remarks on this clone: Other DNA sequences in this specimen translate into the identical CDR3. The rearrangement joins TRBV28 to TRBJ1-4; 7 positions match TRBD1. There are 14 residues in the CDR3. J was trimmed by 5 bases and V by 8 bases; bases with no gene match: 8. Germline assignment: CDR1 MDHEN and CDR2 SYDVKM. CDR3 residues: CASSRDRRNEKLFF. In DNA form, the CDR3 reads TGTGCCAGCTCAAGGGACAGAAGAAATGAAAAACTGTTTTTT.

This clone occurred a few times. J is TRBJ1-2 and V is TRBV6-5; D uncertain. The CDR3 loop spans 14 amino acids. The germline gives CDR1 MNHEY, CDR2 SVGAGI. The V and J ends lost 5 bases and 4 bases respectively, with 14 bases between them. The CDR3 here is CASSRASGSYGYTF. CDR3 nucleotide sequence: TGTGCCAGCAGTAGGGCCAGCGGGAGCTATGGCTACACCTTC.

This rearrangement joins TRBV9 to TRBJ2-1; 7 nucleotides agree with TRBD2. Germline V CDR1 and CDR2: SGDLS, YYNGEE. This CDR3 has 16 amino acids. Trimming cost V 4 bases and J 1 base; bases outside gene matches: 8. CDR3 residues: CASSPQTSVSYNEQFF. The CDR3 bases are TGTGCCAGCAGCCCCCAAACTAGCGTTTCCTACAATGAGCAGTTCTTC.

This chain uses TRBV11-2 with TRBJ1-1; the D is unclear. This CDR3 spans 13 amino acids. The germline CDR1 and CDR2 sequences are SGHAT and FQNNGV. With 0 bases removed from V and 7 bases from J, the gap between germline ends came to 9 bases. The CDR3 DNA reads as TGTGCCAGCAGCTTAGAAGGTCCGGGTGAAGCTTTCTTT. Residues: CASSLEGPGEAFF.

This chain uses TRBV5-6 with TRBJ1-1, with 10 bases lining up with TRBD1. Looked up from germline, CDR1 is SGHDT and CDR2 is YYEEEE. The CDR3 covers 17 residues. Unmatched junction bases numbered 14, after V lost 4 bases and J lost 5 bases. The CDR3 coding sequence is TGTGCCAGCAGCGATATATCTTCCGGGACAGGGGAAACTGAAGCTTTCTTT. This translates into CASSDISSGTGETEAFF.

This chain joins TRBV6-2 or TRBV6-3 and TRBJ1-1; no reliable D call. The CDR3 runs 13 residues. Looked up from germline, CDR1 is MNHEY and CDR2 is SVGEGT. Trimming stripped 6 bases from V and 4 bases from J, with 12 bases between. CDR3 DNA sequence: TGTGCCAGCAGCTGGTCTCGGGGCACTGAAGCTTTCTTT. Its protein is CASSWSRGTEAFF.